The T cell receptor (beta chain) described here comes from a study of metastatic and nonmetastatic thyroid tumors. Whole-study context: Samples came from malignant and benign thyroid patients, and repertoires were compared across blood and tumor or nodule tissue. Study outcomes and limitations: It was reported that TCR beta diversity was significantly higher in malignant thyroid tumors than benign nodules, in blood and tumor.

Germline V gives CDR1 LNHNV, CDR2 YYDKDF (reference sequence). Trimming left V 4 bases short and J 10 bases short, with 14 bases between. CDR3 length equals 14 residues. As processed by the authors: CDR3 differences across clinicopathological groups were used to build a distant-metastasis classifier for papillary thyroid cancer. TCRdb ran MiXCR on the PCR reads. TCRdb's processing, not the authors', yielded these V and J calls. This sample has about 60,000 clones; 15% to 20% occur once, and the top ten carry over 8.5%. Patients underwent thyroid surgery, and none had received any treatment before it. This clone was picked up many times. No antigen is known for it.

The TCR originated in a male donor with papillary thyroid cancer or a benign thyroid nodule (not recorded which). Some clones in this sample may be carry-over from other donors' samples. The V and J genes are TRBV15 and TRBJ1-6; D uncertain. The sequencing input was blood. In nucleotides, the CDR3 is TGTGCCACCAGCATGACTGTCCTCGCATCACCCCTCCACTTT. Amino acids: CATSMTVLASPLHF. Drawing the rest from reference TRBV15 and TRBJ1-6, the complete variable domain is DAMVIQNPRYQVTQFGKPVTLSCSQTLNHNVMYWYQQKSSQAPKLLFHYYDKDFNNEADTPDNFQSRRPNTSFCFLDIRSPGLGDTAMYLCATSMTVLASPLHFGNGTRLTVT.